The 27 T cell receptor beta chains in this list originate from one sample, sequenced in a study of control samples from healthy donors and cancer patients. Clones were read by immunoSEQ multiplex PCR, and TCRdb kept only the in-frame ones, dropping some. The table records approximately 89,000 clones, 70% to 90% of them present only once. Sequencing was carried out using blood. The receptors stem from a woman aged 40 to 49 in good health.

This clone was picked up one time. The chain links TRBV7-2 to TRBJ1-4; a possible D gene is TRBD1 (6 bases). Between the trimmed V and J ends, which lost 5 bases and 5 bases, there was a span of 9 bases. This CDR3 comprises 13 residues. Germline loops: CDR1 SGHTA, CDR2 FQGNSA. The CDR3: CASSTDRNEKLFF. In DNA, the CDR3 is TGTGCCAGCAGCACAGACAGGAATGAAAAACTGTTTTTT.

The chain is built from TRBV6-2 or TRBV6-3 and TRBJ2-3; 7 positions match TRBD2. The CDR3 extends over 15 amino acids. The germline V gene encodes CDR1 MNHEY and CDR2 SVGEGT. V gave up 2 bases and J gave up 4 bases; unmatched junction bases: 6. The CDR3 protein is CASSYRRDYADTQYF. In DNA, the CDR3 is TGTGCCAGCAGTTACCGCCGGGACTATGCAGATACGCAGTATTTT.

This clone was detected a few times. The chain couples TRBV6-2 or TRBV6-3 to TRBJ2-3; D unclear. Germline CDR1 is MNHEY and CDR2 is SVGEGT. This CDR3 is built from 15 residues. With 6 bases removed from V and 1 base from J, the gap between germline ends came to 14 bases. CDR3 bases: TGTGCCAGCAGCTCAACCCATGGCCGCACAGATACGCAGTATTTT. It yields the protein CASSSTHGRTDTQYF.

CDR3 region: CASSEGSYRSHEQYF. The CDR3 DNA follows: TGTGCCAGCAGTGAAGGGAGCTATCGATCCCACGAGCAGTACTTC. This chain links TRBV6-1 with TRBJ2-7, with D unresolved. The germline V gene encodes CDR1 MNHNS and CDR2 SASEGT. The CDR3 extends over 15 amino acids. The V gene lost 1 base and the J gene lost 5 bases, with 15 bases spanning the gap.

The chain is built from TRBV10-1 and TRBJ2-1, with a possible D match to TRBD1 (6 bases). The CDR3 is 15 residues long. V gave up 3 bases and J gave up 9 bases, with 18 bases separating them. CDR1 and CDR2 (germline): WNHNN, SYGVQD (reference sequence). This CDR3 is CASSDGGTTPLEQFF. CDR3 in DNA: TGCGCCAGCAGTGATGGTGGGACAACTCCTCTTGAGCAGTTCTTC.

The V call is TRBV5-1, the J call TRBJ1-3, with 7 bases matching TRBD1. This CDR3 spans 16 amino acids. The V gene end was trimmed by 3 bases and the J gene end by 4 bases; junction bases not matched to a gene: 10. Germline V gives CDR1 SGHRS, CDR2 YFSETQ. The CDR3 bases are TGCGCCAGCAGCTGGGGACAGCCAGGCTCAGGAAACACCATATATTTT. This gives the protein CASSWGQPGSGNTIYF. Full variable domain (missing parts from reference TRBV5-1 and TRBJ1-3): KAGVTQTPRYLIKTRGQQVTLSCSPISGHRSVSWYQQTPGQGLQFLFEYFSETQRNKGNFPGRFSGRQFSNSRSEMNVSTLELGDSALYLCASSWGQPGSGNTIYFGEGSWLTVV.

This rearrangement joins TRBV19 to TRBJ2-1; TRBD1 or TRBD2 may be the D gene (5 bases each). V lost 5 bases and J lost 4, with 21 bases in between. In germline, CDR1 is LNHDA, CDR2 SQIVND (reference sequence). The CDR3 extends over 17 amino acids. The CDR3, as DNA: TGTGCCAGTAGTCCCACAGGAGGCCGCGGAATGTACAATGAGCAGTTCTTC. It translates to CASSPTGGRGMYNEQFF. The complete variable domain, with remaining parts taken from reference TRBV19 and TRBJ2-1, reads DGGITQSPKYLFRKEGQNVTLSCEQNLNHDAMYWYRQDPGQGLRLIYYSQIVNDFQKGDIAEGYSVSREKKESFPLTVTSAQKNPTAFYLCASSPTGGRGMYNEQFFGPGTRLTVL.

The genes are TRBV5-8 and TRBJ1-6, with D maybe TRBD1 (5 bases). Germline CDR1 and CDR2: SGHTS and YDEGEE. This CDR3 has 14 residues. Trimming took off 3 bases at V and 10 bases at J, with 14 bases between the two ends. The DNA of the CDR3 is TGTGCCAGCAGCTCGGGACCGATGGGATCACCCCTCCACTTT. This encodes CASSSGPMGSPLHF. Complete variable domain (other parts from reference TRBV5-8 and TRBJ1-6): EAGVTQSPTHLIKTRGQQATLRCSPISGHTSVYWYQQALGLGLQFLLWYDEGEERNRGNFPPRFSGRQFPNYSSELNVNALELEDSALYLCASSSGPMGSPLHFGNGTRLTVT.

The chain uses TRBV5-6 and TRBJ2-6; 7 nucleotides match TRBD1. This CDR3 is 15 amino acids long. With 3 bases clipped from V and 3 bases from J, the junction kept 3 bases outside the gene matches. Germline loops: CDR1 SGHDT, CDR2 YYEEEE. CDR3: CASSSRGLGANVLTF. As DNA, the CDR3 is TGTGCCAGCAGCTCAAGGGGGCTTGGGGCCAACGTCCTGACTTTC.

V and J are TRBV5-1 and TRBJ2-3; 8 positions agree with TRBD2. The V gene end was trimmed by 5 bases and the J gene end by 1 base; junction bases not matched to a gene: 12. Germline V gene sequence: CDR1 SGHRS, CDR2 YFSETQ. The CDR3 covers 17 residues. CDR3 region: CASRGVAGHQGTDTQYF. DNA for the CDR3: TGCGCCAGCAGGGGGGTAGCGGGGCACCAAGGCACAGATACGCAGTATTTT.

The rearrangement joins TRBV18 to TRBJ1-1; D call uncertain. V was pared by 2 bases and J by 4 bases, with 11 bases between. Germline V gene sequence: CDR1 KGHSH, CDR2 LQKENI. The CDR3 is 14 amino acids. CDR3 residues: CASSPKSEVTEAFF. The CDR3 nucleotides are TGTGCCAGCTCACCAAAATCGGAGGTCACTGAAGCTTTCTTT.

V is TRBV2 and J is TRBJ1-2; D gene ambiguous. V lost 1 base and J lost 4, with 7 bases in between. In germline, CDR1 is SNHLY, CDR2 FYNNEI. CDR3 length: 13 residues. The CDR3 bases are TGTGCCAGCAGTGAAGGAAGTCTCTATGGCTACACCTTC. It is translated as CASSEGSLYGYTF.

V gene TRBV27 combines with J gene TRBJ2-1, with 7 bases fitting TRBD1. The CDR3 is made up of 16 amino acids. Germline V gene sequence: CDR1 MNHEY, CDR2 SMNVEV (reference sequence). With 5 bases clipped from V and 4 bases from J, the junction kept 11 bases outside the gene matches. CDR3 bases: TGTGCCAGCAGTCTAGGGACAGCCTTCACTTACAATGAGCAGTTCTTC. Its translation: CASSLGTAFTYNEQFF.

The CDR3 protein is CSVDGRGATDTQYF. The CDR3 bases are TGCAGCGTTGATGGACGGGGGGCCACAGATACGCAGTATTTT. V is TRBV29-1 and J is TRBJ2-3, with TRBD2 as a possible D gene (7 bases). CDR1 is SQVTM, CDR2 ANQGSEA, per germline. The CDR3 totals 14 residues. Trimming left V 3 bases short and J 2 bases short, with 12 bases between.

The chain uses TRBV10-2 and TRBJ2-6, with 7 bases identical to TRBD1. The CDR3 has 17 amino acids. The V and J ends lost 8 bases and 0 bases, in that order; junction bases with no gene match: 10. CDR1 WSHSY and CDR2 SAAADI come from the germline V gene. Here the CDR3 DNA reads TGCGCCAGCCGCTGGGACAGTGACTACTCTGGGGCCAACGTCCTGACTTTC. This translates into CASRWDSDYSGANVLTF.

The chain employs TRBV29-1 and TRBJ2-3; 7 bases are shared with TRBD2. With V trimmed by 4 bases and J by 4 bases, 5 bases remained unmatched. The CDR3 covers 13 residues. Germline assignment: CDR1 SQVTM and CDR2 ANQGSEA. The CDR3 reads CSVVGTTADTQYF. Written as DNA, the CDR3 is TGCAGCGTTGTCGGGACTACCGCAGATACGCAGTATTTT.

The CDR3 bases are TGTGCCAGCAGCCCCCATCATCGGGGAGGACAGAGGATCCTCGGTGGGGCCAACGTCCTGACTTTC. Amino acid sequence: CASSPHHRGGQRILGGANVLTF. The chain recombines TRBV9 with TRBJ2-6; perhaps D is TRBD1 or TRBD2 (6 bases each). The V end was cut by 4 bases, the J end by 3 bases, with 32 bases between. This CDR3 region has 22 residues. Germline CDR1 and CDR2: SGDLS and YYNGEE.

The CDR3 reads CATSTDLISTDTQYF. The CDR3 bases are TGTGCCACCAGCACAGACCTTATTAGCACAGATACGCAGTATTTT. The V gene is TRBV15, the J gene TRBJ2-3; D gene ambiguous. Trimming pared 4 bases from V and 0 bases from J, leaving 11 bases between. CDR3 size: 15 residues. CDR1 LNHNV and CDR2 YYDKDF come from the germline V gene (reference sequence).

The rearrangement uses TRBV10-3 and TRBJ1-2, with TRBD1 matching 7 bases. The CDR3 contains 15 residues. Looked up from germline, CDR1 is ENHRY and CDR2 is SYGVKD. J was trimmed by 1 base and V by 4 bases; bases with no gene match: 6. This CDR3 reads CAISGPGQNNYGYTF. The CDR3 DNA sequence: TGTGCCATCAGTGGCCCGGGACAGAATAACTATGGCTACACCTTC.

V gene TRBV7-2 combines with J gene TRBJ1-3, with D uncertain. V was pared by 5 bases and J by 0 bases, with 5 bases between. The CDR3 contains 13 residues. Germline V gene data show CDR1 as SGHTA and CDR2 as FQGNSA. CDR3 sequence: CASSPHSGNTIYF. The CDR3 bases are TGTGCCAGCAGCCCTCACTCTGGAAACACCATATATTTT. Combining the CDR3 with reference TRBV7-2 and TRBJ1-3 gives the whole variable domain GAGVSQSPSNKVTEKGKDVELRCDPISGHTALYWYRQSLGQGLEFLIYFQGNSAPDKSGLPSDRFSAERTGGSVSTLTIQRTQQEDSAVYLCASSPHSGNTIYFGEGSWLTVV.

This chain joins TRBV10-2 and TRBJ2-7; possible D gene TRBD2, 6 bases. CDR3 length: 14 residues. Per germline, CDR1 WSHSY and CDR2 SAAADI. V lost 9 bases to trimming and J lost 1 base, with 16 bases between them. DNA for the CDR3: TGCGCCAGTAGGCCCGGGGGTGGGTCCTACGAGCAGTACTTC. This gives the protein CASRPGGGSYEQYF.

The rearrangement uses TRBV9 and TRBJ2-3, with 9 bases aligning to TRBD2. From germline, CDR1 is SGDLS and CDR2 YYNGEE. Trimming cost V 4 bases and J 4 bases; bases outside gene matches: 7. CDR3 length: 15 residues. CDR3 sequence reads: CASSLSGGRADTQYF. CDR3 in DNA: TGTGCCAGCAGCCTCAGCGGGGGGCGAGCAGATACGCAGTATTTT.

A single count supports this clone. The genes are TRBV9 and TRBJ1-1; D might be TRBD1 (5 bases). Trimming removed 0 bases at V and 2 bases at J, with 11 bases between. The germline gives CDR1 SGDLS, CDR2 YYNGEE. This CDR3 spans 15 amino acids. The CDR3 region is CASSVGGSLNTEAFF. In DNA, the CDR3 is TGTGCCAGCAGCGTAGGGGGCAGCCTAAACACTGAAGCTTTCTTT.

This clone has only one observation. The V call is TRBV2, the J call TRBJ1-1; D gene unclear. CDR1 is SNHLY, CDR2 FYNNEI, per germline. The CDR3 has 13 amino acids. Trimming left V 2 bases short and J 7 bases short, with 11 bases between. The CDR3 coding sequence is TGTGCCAGCAGTGAAATAAGCGGCGGTGAAGCTTTCTTT. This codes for CASSEISGGEAFF.

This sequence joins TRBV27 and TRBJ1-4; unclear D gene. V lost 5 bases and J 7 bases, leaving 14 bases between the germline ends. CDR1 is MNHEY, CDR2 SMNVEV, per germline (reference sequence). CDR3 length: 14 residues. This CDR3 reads CASSPKIVGEKLFF. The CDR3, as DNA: TGTGCCAGCAGTCCCAAGATAGTGGGTGAAAAACTGTTTTTT.

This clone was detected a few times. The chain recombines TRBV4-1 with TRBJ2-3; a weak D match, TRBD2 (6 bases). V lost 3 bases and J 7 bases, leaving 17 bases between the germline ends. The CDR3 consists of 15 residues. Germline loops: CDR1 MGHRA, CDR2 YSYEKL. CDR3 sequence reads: CASSQVGSSDNTQYF. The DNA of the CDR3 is TGCGCCAGCAGCCAGGTGGGGTCTAGCGATAATACGCAGTATTTT.

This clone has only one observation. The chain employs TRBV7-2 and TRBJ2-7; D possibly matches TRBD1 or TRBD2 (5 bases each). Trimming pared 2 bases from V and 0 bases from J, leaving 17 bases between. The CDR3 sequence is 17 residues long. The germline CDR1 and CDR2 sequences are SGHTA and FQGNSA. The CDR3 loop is CASSLKTGTPVSYEQYF. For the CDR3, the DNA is TGTGCCAGCAGCTTAAAAACCGGGACCCCGGTCTCCTACGAGCAGTACTTC.